One sample yielded the 3 T cell receptor beta chains listed below, sequenced in a study of cytomegalovirus exposure and HLA in healthy donors. Primers: 60 Vbeta forward and 13 Jbeta reverse. Assay: immunoSEQ multiplex PCR; the TCRdb copy retains only in-frame clones and omits some. The sample shows 150,000 or so clones, under 85% of them seen only once. Source material: PBMCs. Receptors were obtained from a man aged 18 to 30 in good health and CMV-seronegative.

The chain links TRBV9 to TRBJ1-6; TRBD1 might be the D (5 bases). Germline V gene lookup returns CDR1 SGDLS and CDR2 YYNGEE. The V gene lost 0 bases and the J gene lost 7 bases, with 14 bases spanning the gap. This CDR3 has 16 residues. The DNA of the CDR3 is TGTGCCAGCAGCGTAGCTGGGGCAGCTACCAATTCACCCCTCCACTTT. It encodes CASSVAGAATNSPLHF. The entire variable domain, with the rest obtained from reference TRBV9 and TRBJ1-6, is as follows: DSGVTQTPKHLITATGQRVTLRCSPRSGDLSVYWYQQSLDQGLQFLIQYYNGEERAKGNILERFSAQQFPDLHSELNLSSLELGDSALYFCASSVAGAATNSPLHFGNGTRLTVT.

CDR3 loop: CASSYGGGLQETQYF. The CDR3 region has the DNA TGTGCCAGCAGTTACGGCGGGGGTCTACAAGAGACCCAGTACTTC. The gene calls are TRBV6-5 and TRBJ2-5, with 7 bases identical to TRBD2. Germline-derived CDR1 and CDR2 are MNHEY and SVGAGI. V dropped 2 bases and J dropped 2; count of bases not matched to a gene: 5. CDR3 length: 15 residues.

The gene calls are TRBV5-1 and TRBJ2-7, with 9 nucleotides matching TRBD1. Germline-derived CDR1 and CDR2 are SGHRS and YFSETQ. V was clipped by 0 bases and J by 2 bases; unmatched bases: 6. The CDR3 sequence is 16 residues long. In DNA, the CDR3 is TGCGCCAGCAGCTTGGCCGGGACAGGGTTGACCTACGAGCAGTACTTC. It is translated as CASSLAGTGLTYEQYF.